Following are 19 T cell receptor beta chains from one sample sequenced in a study of blood T cell repertoires in COVID-19. Data came from immunoSEQ multiplex PCR; TCRdb stores just in-frame clones and leaves some out. The sample includes over 100,000 clones, about 81% of them seen just once. What was sequenced was peripheral blood. All receptors derive from a man between 65 and 85 years old with acute or convalescent COVID-19.

This clone was found a few times. The rearrangement joins TRBV28 to TRBJ1-4; 7 bases align to TRBD1. CDR1 and CDR2 (germline): MDHEN, SYDVKM. Germline trimming cut 9 bases from V and 8 bases from J; bases unmatched to any gene: 18. The CDR3 totals 16 residues. The CDR3 is CASKSPGGRSGEKLFF. The CDR3 DNA follows: TGTGCCAGTAAAAGTCCAGGGGGAAGAAGCGGGGAAAAACTGTTTTTT.

V and J are TRBV7-8 and TRBJ1-1, with a possible D match to TRBD1 (5 bases). The germline CDR1 and CDR2 sequences are SGHVS and FQNEAQ. CDR3 length: 13 residues. Deletions cut 3 bases from V and 4 bases from J, with 9 bases between. Here the CDR3 DNA reads TGTGCCAGCAGCTTTCCGGGACTCACTGAAGCTTTCTTT. It encodes CASSFPGLTEAFF.

This clone came up once. This rearrangement joins TRBV7-9 to TRBJ1-5, with 10 bases identical to TRBD1. The CDR3 has 15 residues. Germline V gene lookup returns CDR1 SEHNR and CDR2 FQNEAQ (reference sequence). V dropped 0 bases and J dropped 7; count of bases not matched to a gene: 3. The CDR3 bases are TGTGCCAGCAGCTTAGCGTCGGGACAGGGGCAGCCCCAGCATTTT. Encoded protein: CASSLASGQGQPQHF.

This rearrangement joins TRBV2 to TRBJ2-2, with TRBD1 as a possible D gene (5 bases). V gave up 6 bases and J gave up 0 bases, with 8 bases separating them. CDR3 length: 14 amino acids. The germline V gene encodes CDR1 SNHLY and CDR2 FYNNEI. CDR3 loop: CASRMTANTGELFF. The CDR3 region has the DNA TGTGCCAGCAGGATGACAGCGAACACCGGGGAGCTGTTTTTT. Supplemented by reference TRBV2 and TRBJ2-2, the full variable domain reads EPEVTQTPSHQVTQMGQEVILRCVPISNHLYFYWYRQILGQKVEFLVSFYNNEISEKSEIFDDQFSVERPDGSNFTLKIRSTKLEDSAMYFCASRMTANTGELFFGEGSRLTVL.

A few counts support this clone. J is TRBJ1-2 and V is TRBV30, with no clear D. The CDR3 is made up of 13 amino acids. Trimming pared 5 bases from V and 0 bases from J, leaving 10 bases between. Germline assignment: CDR1 GTSNPN and CDR2 SVGIG (reference sequence). The CDR3 here is CAWALRANYGYTF. CDR3 bases: TGTGCCTGGGCGCTGCGAGCTAACTATGGCTACACCTTC. Full variable domain (rest looked up from reference TRBV30 and TRBJ1-2): SQTIHQWPATLVQPVGSPLSLECTVEGTSNPNLYWYRQAAGRGLQLLFYSVGIGQISSEVPQNLSASRPQDRQFILSSKKLLLSDSGFYLCAWALRANYGYTFGSGTRLTVV.

The chain is built from TRBV19 and TRBJ1-5; possible D gene TRBD1, 5 bases. Trimming stripped 3 bases from V and 10 bases from J, with 13 bases between. Germline loops: CDR1 LNHDA, CDR2 SQIVND (reference sequence). The CDR3 loop spans 13 amino acids. CDR3 coding DNA: TGTGCCAGTAGTATTCTCGGGGGTGACCCCCAGCATTTT. Encoded protein: CASSILGGDPQHF. Complete variable domain (other parts from reference TRBV19 and TRBJ1-5): DGGITQSPKYLFRKEGQNVTLSCEQNLNHDAMYWYRQDPGQGLRLIYYSQIVNDFQKGDIAEGYSVSREKKESFPLTVTSAQKNPTAFYLCASSILGGDPQHFGDGTRLSIL.

The V and J genes are TRBV7-9 and TRBJ2-6, with D possibly being TRBD2 (5 bases). This CDR3 has 16 amino acids. V lost 3 bases and J lost 3, with 12 bases in between. CDR1 SEHNR and CDR2 FQNEAQ come from the germline V gene (reference sequence). The CDR3 nucleotides read TGTGCCAGCAGCTTTTTCGCGGGCTATGGGGCCAACGTCCTGACTTTC. Its protein is CASSFFAGYGANVLTF.

The V and J genes are TRBV9 and TRBJ1-1; 9 nucleotides agree with TRBD1. Germline CDR1 and CDR2: SGDLS and YYNGEE. The V and J ends lost 3 bases and 3 bases, in that order; junction bases with no gene match: 9. There are 16 residues in the CDR3. CDR3 in DNA: TGTGCCAGCAGCGCACAGGGGGCTGGGTCCGACACTGAAGCTTTCTTT. It codes for CASSAQGAGSDTEAFF. Filled out from reference TRBV9 and TRBJ1-1, the complete variable domain reads DSGVTQTPKHLITATGQRVTLRCSPRSGDLSVYWYQQSLDQGLQFLIQYYNGEERAKGNILERFSAQQFPDLHSELNLSSLELGDSALYFCASSAQGAGSDTEAFFGQGTRLTVV.

This clone is a singleton in its sample. This rearrangement joins TRBV27 to TRBJ2-2; TRBD1 matches 8 bases. Germline-derived CDR1 and CDR2 are MNHEY and SMNVEV (reference sequence). This CDR3 is 13 amino acids long. V lost 5 bases, J lost 6 bases, and 2 bases stayed unmatched. In DNA, the CDR3 is TGTGCCAGCAGTACGGGACAGGCCGGGGAGCTGTTTTTT. Translation: CASSTGQAGELFF.

The table lists this clone with a few counts. J is TRBJ2-1 and V is TRBV9; TRBD2 agrees at 10 bases. The length of the CDR3 is 14 residues. The V segment lost 5 bases and the J segment 5 bases; nucleotides outside the gene matches: 4. Germline assignment: CDR1 SGDLS and CDR2 YYNGEE. The CDR3 here is CASRPTSGDNEQFF. The CDR3 nucleotides read TGTGCCAGCAGGCCAACTAGCGGGGACAATGAGCAGTTCTTC. The complete variable domain, with remaining parts taken from reference TRBV9 and TRBJ2-1, reads DSGVTQTPKHLITATGQRVTLRCSPRSGDLSVYWYQQSLDQGLQFLIQYYNGEERAKGNILERFSAQQFPDLHSELNLSSLELGDSALYFCASRPTSGDNEQFFGPGTRLTVL.

This rearrangement joins TRBV6-2 or TRBV6-3 to TRBJ1-1, with TRBD1 identical over 7 bases. Losses at the gene ends were 4 bases for V and 4 bases for J; bases not matched to a gene: 12. Germline CDR1 MNHEY, CDR2 SVGEGT. The CDR3 has 16 amino acids. This chain's CDR3 is CASSLVPTGMGTEAFF. DNA of the CDR3: TGTGCCAGCAGTTTAGTCCCGACAGGGATGGGCACTGAAGCTTTCTTT.

The V gene is TRBV5-4, the J gene TRBJ2-3; 10 bases map to TRBD2. Germline CDR1 and CDR2: SGHNT and YYREEE (reference sequence). V was clipped by 4 bases and J by 0 bases; unmatched bases: 5. This CDR3 has 16 amino acids. Here the CDR3 DNA reads TGTGCCAGCAGCCAGAGACTAGCGGGTAGCACAGATACGCAGTATTTT. Translated: CASSQRLAGSTDTQYF.

V and J are TRBV5-1 and TRBJ2-1; a weak D match, TRBD2 (6 bases). The ends were cut back, 4 bases at V and 3 bases at J, with 8 bases in the middle. The CDR3 runs 13 residues. Germline values: CDR1 SGHRS, CDR2 YFSETQ. The CDR3 DNA follows: TGCGCCAGCAGCGGGGGAGGCTACAATGAGCAGTTCTTC. Amino acid sequence: CASSGGGYNEQFF. The variable domain in full, with the rest retrieved from reference TRBV5-1 and TRBJ2-1, is KAGVTQTPRYLIKTRGQQVTLSCSPISGHRSVSWYQQTPGQGLQFLFEYFSETQRNKGNFPGRFSGRQFSNSRSEMNVSTLELGDSALYLCASSGGGYNEQFFGPGTRLTVL.

V is TRBV5-1 and J is TRBJ2-2; no clear D gene. The germline V and J ends were trimmed by 1 base and 3 bases, with 7 bases remaining between them. This CDR3 contains 14 residues. CDR1 SGHRS and CDR2 YFSETQ come from the germline V gene. CDR3 sequence reads: CASSLQPDTGELFF. In nucleotides, the CDR3 is TGCGCCAGCAGCTTGCAACCGGACACCGGGGAGCTGTTTTTT. The whole variable domain, remainder taken from reference TRBV5-1 and TRBJ2-2, is KAGVTQTPRYLIKTRGQQVTLSCSPISGHRSVSWYQQTPGQGLQFLFEYFSETQRNKGNFPGRFSGRQFSNSRSEMNVSTLELGDSALYLCASSLQPDTGELFFGEGSRLTVL.

The chain joins TRBV18 to TRBJ2-3, with 9 bases lining up with TRBD2. The germline V gene has CDR1 KGHSH and CDR2 LQKENI. The V and J ends lost 2 bases and 2 bases, in that order; junction bases with no gene match: 8. This CDR3 is built from 17 residues. CDR3 sequence reads: CASSPVGGGDLTDTQYF. For the CDR3, the DNA is TGTGCCAGCTCACCAGTCGGCGGGGGGGACCTCACAGATACGCAGTATTTT.

This CDR3 reads CASSGQGAAGELFF. The CDR3 DNA sequence: TGTGCCAGCAGCGGACAGGGGGCGGCCGGGGAGCTGTTTTTT. The chain has TRBV7-8 and TRBJ2-2; the match to TRBD1 covers 11 bases. The CDR3 consists of 14 residues. The J segment lost 6 bases and the V segment lost 5 bases, leaving 2 bases of the junction unmatched. Germline-derived CDR1 and CDR2 are SGHVS and FQNEAQ.

The chain combines TRBV28 with TRBJ1-6; 8 nucleotides match TRBD1. The trim removed 2 bases at V and 5 bases at J, leaving 26 bases unmatched. The germline V gene has CDR1 MDHEN and CDR2 SYDVKM. The CDR3 spans 23 residues. Here the CDR3 DNA reads TGTGCCAGCAGTTTAAATGGATTTTACGGGGCAGGACAGGGCGGAACGAATAATTCACCCCTCCACTTT. Amino acids: CASSLNGFYGAGQGGTNNSPLHF.

The gene calls are TRBV5-1 and TRBJ1-1; a weak D match, TRBD1 (5 bases). There are 13 residues in the CDR3. The germline V gene has CDR1 SGHRS and CDR2 YFSETQ. V lost 4 bases and J lost 8, with 15 bases in between. The CDR3 region is CASSPSSRAEAFF. DNA for the CDR3: TGCGCCAGCAGCCCTTCGAGCAGGGCCGAAGCTTTCTTT. Together with reference TRBV5-1 and TRBJ1-1, the CDR3 gives the full variable domain: KAGVTQTPRYLIKTRGQQVTLSCSPISGHRSVSWYQQTPGQGLQFLFEYFSETQRNKGNFPGRFSGRQFSNSRSEMNVSTLELGDSALYLCASSPSSRAEAFFGQGTRLTVV.

This chain uses TRBV5-5 with TRBJ1-6; D unclear. Looked up from germline, CDR1 is SGHKS and CDR2 is YYEKEE (reference sequence). There are 15 residues in the CDR3. V lost 0 bases, J lost 10 bases, and 14 bases lay in between. CDR3 coding DNA: TGTGCCAGCAGCTTGGGGGCCCACGATGGATCACCCCTCCACTTT. Protein product: CASSLGAHDGSPLHF.